Below are 15 T cell receptor beta chains sequenced from a single sample in a study of T-cell memory formation after mild COVID-19. TCRdb itself ran the 5' RACE reads through MiXCR, one entry per CDR3 protein. The sample carries about 400,000 distinct CDR3 sequences, approximately 25% recorded once. Sequencing was done on a sample of PBMCs or a T cell subset sorted from them (not recorded which). Receptor source: an adult woman who had mild COVID-19 (a few samples of this study predate the infection). Cell type and time point are not known.

Many counts were recorded for this clonotype. The chain joins TRBV28 to TRBJ2-2; D gene uncertain. The CDR3 is made up of 14 amino acids. The germline CDR1 and CDR2 sequences are MDHEN and SYDVKM. Trimming left V 1 base short and J 1 base short, with 4 bases between. This CDR3 is CASSLSLNTGELFF. In nucleotides, the CDR3 is TGTGCCAGCAGTTTATCACTGAACACCGGGGAGCTGTTTTTT. Supplemented by reference TRBV28 and TRBJ2-2, the full variable domain reads DVKVTQSSRYLVKRTGEKVFLECVQDMDHENMFWYRQDPGLGLRLIYFSYDVKMKEKGDIPEGYSVSREKKERFSLILESASTNQTSMYLCASSLSLNTGELFFGEGSRLTVL.

This clonotype was seen a handful of times. This chain uses TRBV6-2 or TRBV6-3 with TRBJ2-1, with TRBD2 identical over 12 bases. CDR3 length: 17 residues. Germline trimming cut 6 bases from V and 6 bases from J; bases unmatched to any gene: 12. CDR1 is MNHEY and CDR2 is SVGEGT in the germline V gene. CDR3 in amino acids: CASSSSHPGLAGNEQFF. In DNA, the CDR3 is TGTGCCAGCAGCTCCTCCCATCCGGGACTAGCGGGCAATGAGCAGTTCTTC.

This chain links TRBV11-2 with TRBJ1-1; D gene ambiguous. The CDR3 totals 13 residues. The germline V gene encodes CDR1 SGHAT and CDR2 FQNNGV. The ends were cut back, 1 base at V and 4 bases at J, with 7 bases in the middle. CDR3 sequence: CASSLADPTEAFF. CDR3 sequence (DNA): TGTGCCAGCAGCTTAGCAGATCCCACTGAAGCTTTCTTT.

The V call is TRBV18, the J call TRBJ1-4; 8 nucleotides agree with TRBD1. Looked up from germline, CDR1 is KGHSH and CDR2 is LQKENI. Trimming cost V 6 bases and J 4 bases; bases outside gene matches: 10. CDR3 length: 16 residues. The CDR3 sequence is CASSLLPGQDNEKLFF. The CDR3 nucleotides are TGTGCCAGCTCTCTTCTACCGGGACAGGATAATGAAAAACTGTTTTTT.

This clonotype was seen a handful of times. The chain has TRBV4-1 and TRBJ2-2; no firm D call. CDR3 length: 17 amino acids. CDR1 is MGHRA, CDR2 YSYEKL, per germline. V was pared by 4 bases and J by 3 bases, with 18 bases between. CDR3: CASSRSIQEHYTGELFF. The CDR3, as DNA: TGCGCCAGCAGCCGTTCCATTCAAGAACATTACACCGGGGAGCTGTTTTTT.

The V gene is TRBV7-2, the J gene TRBJ1-1, with D perhaps TRBD1 (5 bases). V lost 6 bases and J lost 1, with 12 bases in between. Germline values: CDR1 SGHTA, CDR2 FQGNSA. The CDR3 extends over 14 amino acids. In DNA form, the CDR3 reads TGTGCCAGCAGGGCCGGGACCGGGAACACTGAAGCTTTCTTT. This encodes CASRAGTGNTEAFF.

The gene calls are TRBV24-1 and TRBJ2-1; 7 bases are shared with TRBD2. V lost 0 bases and J lost 9; bases outside the gene matches: 7. The CDR3 has 15 amino acids. CDR1 KGHDR and CDR2 SFDVKD come from the germline V gene. CDR3 loop: CATSDLQTGRVEQFF. The CDR3 nucleotides read TGTGCCACCAGTGATTTGCAGACGGGGAGGGTTGAGCAGTTCTTC.

V is TRBV7-9 and J is TRBJ1-5; D ambiguous. The CDR3 runs 14 residues. Trimming shortened V by 2 bases and J by 1 base, and 6 bases separated the two germline ends. In germline, CDR1 is SEHNR, CDR2 FQNEAQ (reference sequence). The chain's CDR3 is CASSLSSSNQPQHF. For the CDR3, the DNA is TGTGCCAGCAGCTTATCCAGCAGCAATCAGCCCCAGCATTTT.

The rearrangement uses TRBV12-3 or TRBV12-4 and TRBJ1-1, with 8 nucleotides matching TRBD1. Trimming removed 5 bases from V and 3 bases from J; junction bases left unmatched: 5. The CDR3 is 14 amino acids. In DNA, the CDR3 is TGTGCCAGCAGTCCCAGGGGGCGCGACACTGAAGCTTTCTTT. Protein: CASSPRGRDTEAFF.

This clonotype came up many times. The chain uses TRBV7-2 and TRBJ2-3, with TRBD1 as a possible D gene (6 bases). The CDR3 length is 16 residues. CDR1 and CDR2 (germline): SGHTA, FQGNSA. V gave up 1 base and J gave up 0 bases, with 11 bases separating them. This CDR3 reads CASSLVDRLSTDTQYF. In DNA form, the CDR3 reads TGTGCCAGCAGCTTAGTGGACAGACTTAGCACAGATACGCAGTATTTT.

This chain links TRBV5-4 with TRBJ2-7; D remains unclear. This CDR3 spans 14 amino acids. Between the trimmed V and J ends, which lost 0 bases and 6 bases, there was a span of 13 bases. The germline gives CDR1 SGHNT, CDR2 YYREEE (reference sequence). The CDR3 DNA reads TGTGCCAGCAGCTTGGAGGGCGAACCCCGCGAGCAGTACTTC. Its protein product is CASSLEGEPREQYF. The full variable domain, its missing parts supplied by reference TRBV5-4 and TRBJ2-7, is ETGVTQSPTHLIKTRGQQVTLRCSSQSGHNTVSWYQQALGQGPQFIFQYYREEENGRGNFPPRFSGLQFPNYSSELNVNALELDDSALYLCASSLEGEPREQYFGPGTRLTVT.

V is TRBV12-3 or TRBV12-4 and J is TRBJ1-3, with D perhaps TRBD1 (6 bases). V lost 6 bases, J lost 4 bases, and 10 bases lay in between. The CDR3 has 13 amino acids. This chain's CDR3 is CASRMDSGNTIYF. The CDR3 bases are TGTGCCAGCAGAATGGACAGCGGAAACACCATATATTTT.

The V call is TRBV20-1, the J call TRBJ2-5; D could derive from TRBD1 or TRBD2 (5 bases each). Trimming shortened V by 3 bases and J by 7 bases, and 15 bases separated the two germline ends. Germline-derived CDR1 and CDR2 are DFQATT and SNEGSKA (reference sequence). The CDR3 is made up of 13 amino acids. The CDR3 coding sequence is TGCAGTGCTAGGGGGGACCTTGGTGCGACCCAGTACTTC. Its translation: CSARGDLGATQYF.

V gene TRBV15 combines with J gene TRBJ2-6; D is unresolved. Deletions cut 5 bases from V and 2 bases from J, with 10 bases between. CDR3 length: 15 residues. Germline V gene data show CDR1 as LNHNV and CDR2 as YYDKDF (reference sequence). The CDR3 reads CATSAGRTGANVLTF. The CDR3 DNA reads as TGTGCCACCAGCGCAGGTAGGACTGGGGCCAACGTCCTGACTTTC.

This clonotype was detected a few times. The chain is built from TRBV7-9 and TRBJ2-1; TRBD2 matches at 8 bases. The V gene end was trimmed by 3 bases and the J gene end by 3 bases; junction bases not matched to a gene: 4. Germline lookup yields CDR1 SEHNR and CDR2 FQNEAQ (reference sequence). CDR3 length: 15 residues. The CDR3 here is CASSFSGRVYNEQFF. The CDR3 region has the DNA TGTGCCAGCAGCTTCAGCGGGAGAGTCTACAATGAGCAGTTCTTC.